Sequencing of this T cell receptor (beta chain) was carried out in a study of shared clonotypes between healthy human individuals. Cells designated naive CD8 were CD45RO-negative and were positively selected for CCR7, with terminally differentiated effector memory CD45RA+ cells excluded. All donors were healthy HIV-negative adults lacking recent acute infections or vaccinations. Caucasian adults living in Nashville, Tennessee, provided all samples. Broader study findings: Roughly 5% of naive CD4 clonotypes were common to four donors. In general, naive subsets displayed greater estimated richness than memory subsets did.

The CDR3 has 14 residues. Germline CDR1 is PRHDT and CDR2 is FYEKMQ (reference sequence). V shed 5 bases and J 2 bases; nucleotides not matched to a gene: 2. Of note for this clone: The antigen is undetermined.

The method was immunoSEQ multiplex PCR; TCRdb's version includes in-frame clones alone and lacks a portion of them. The profile shows roughly 2.1 million clones, more than 85% of them singletons. The material sequenced was naive CD8+ T cells from PBMCs. The genes are TRBV13 and TRBJ2-7; 11 bases map to TRBD1. This clonotype originated in a man younger than 35 in good health. Some clones in this sample may be carry-over from other donors' samples. The chain's CDR3 is CASSMGQGAYEQYF. In DNA, the CDR3 is TGTGCCAGCAGCATGGGACAGGGGGCCTACGAGCAGTACTTC.